This TCR beta chain stems from a study of regulatory T cells in long-lasting Graves disease. Per germline, CDR1 MDHEN and CDR2 SYDVKM. This CDR3 contains 14 residues. V dropped 5 bases and J dropped 4; count of bases not matched to a gene: 7. Construction of TCR beta libraries relied on iRepertoire HTBI primers and on Arm-PCR targeting CDR3 regions. TCRdb re-called the multiplex PCR reads with MiXCR, one entry per CDR3 protein. There are hundreds of thousands of distinct CDR3 sequences in the sample; about 16% occur only once, and 15% to 20% lies in the top ten. Time point meaning: newly diagnosed GD, antithyroid drugs for less than 3 months. Preparation of the TCR library used RNA extracted from PBMCs. This clonotype was recorded at least ten times. This sample also belongs to another study, concerning T cells in Graves' hyperthyroidism and ophthalmopathy. This second study says: Most thyroid clonotypes that were expanded above 0.001 also turned up in blood.

The material sequenced was peripheral blood mononuclear cells (PBMCs), taken at new diagnosis, from a patient treated with antithyroid drugs. This chain connects TRBV28 to TRBJ1-2; TRBD1 matches 7 bases. The clonotype originates from a woman younger than 45 with Graves disease. In nucleotides, the CDR3 is TGTGCCAGCAGTGGGCCTGGGACAGCCTATGGCTACACCTTC. Residues: CASSGPGTAYGYTF.